The sequence of this TCR beta chain was determined in a study of shared clonotypes between healthy human individuals (dated by TCRdb to the early 2020s). Looking at the study overall: The cohort comprised a couple of women and a few men aged 18 to 49 years. Different laboratories and diverse techniques were used to prepare libraries and sequence TCR repertoires, to increase sequencing depth and limit assay-specific biases. For each donor, CD4 naive and CD4 memory were each given three plates, CD8 naive was given two plates, and CD8 memory was given one plate. To estimate repertoire size and how much clonotypes are shared between individuals, the study performed deep sequencing of blood TCR repertoires from a few healthy adults. Between about 0.94 and 8.9 billion PBMCs per donor were obtained by leukapheresis.

Donors were healthy HIV-negative adults with no recently reported acute infections or vaccinations. Only Caucasian adults living in Nashville, Tennessee, USA were represented among the donors. Magnetic negative selection was used to enrich CD4+ T cells, after which naive cells were positively selected on CD45RA and the negative fraction became the memory subset. After blood collection by leukapheresis, PBMCs were isolated using Ficoll-Histopaque density gradient centrifugation and then cryopreserved in the vapor phase of liquid nitrogen. Analytical flow cytometry was used to check the purity and quantity of every magnetically sorted T cell population. Each sorted fraction had its genomic DNA isolated and then quantified by UV absorbance on a Nanodrop 2000c. The paper's findings and limits, for the study overall: The genetic and exposure-history diversity represented was limited by the small number of donors. Naive subsets generally had larger estimated clonotype richness than memory subsets. Sampling was restricted to blood, and TCR repertoires in tissues likely differ from the TCR repertoires found in blood. Higher generation probabilities were observed for clonotypes shared by all four sorted-subset donors than for non-shared clonotypes. Around 5% of naive CD4, 3% to 4% of naive CD8, about 2.1% of memory CD4, and 0.4% of memory CD8 clonotypes were shared across several donors. Pairwise subsampling indicated that sequencing depth was expected to affect the degree of clonotype sharing among donors. Even with the large sequencing depth, rarefaction of the sorted-subset datasets indicated that sequencing was incomplete.

TCR CDR3 regions were amplified from genomic DNA by multiplex PCR using the deep immunoSEQ assay. For each cell subset, the extracted genomic DNA was distributed evenly across all wells of several immunoSEQ 96-well plates, and each plate served as one replicate. For sorted subsets, about 210 ng of genomic DNA, equivalent to roughly 33,000 T cell genomes, went into each replicate PCR. The purified libraries were quantified using a Qubit 3.0 fluorometer, sized with a Bioanalyzer 2100, and then quantified again using the KAPA Library Quantification kit. Each immunoSEQ 96-well plate was sequenced on its own single-read 150-cycle Illumina NextSeq 550 flow cell. From the authors' description of their analysis: Because the immunoSEQ output held only junctional sequences and lacked quality scores, the filtering could not match the filtering applied to full-length reads. Sequences were annotated with PyIR, a Python wrapper for IgBLAST v1.9, and V/J genes and CDR3 were assigned using IMGT germline references. Any read was removed if the V/J assignment was weak (E-value above 1e-6), the CDR3 was missing, or the read contained stop codons, out-of-frame junctions, or ambiguous translated residues. V3J clonotypes were defined by identical inferred V gene, J gene, and CDR3 amino acid sequence. The percentage overlap between two repertoires was calculated by dividing the number of shared unique clonotypes by the size of the smaller repertoire. Three approaches were used to assess repertoire richness: RTK rarefaction, the Chao1 estimator, and Recon v2.1 estimates of unobserved clonotypes. Generation probabilities for all TCRbeta clonotypes obtained by the gDNA method from four donors were computed using OLGA. Drawn from immuneACCESS, this table holds only the in-frame rearrangements with V and J called that TCRdb kept. Clones are partly lost; checked studies trace under half to an unresolved V gene and leave the rest unexplained. From that table come the V and J calls and clone size; the DNA was used to work out D and trimming. The sample table lists some 2,400,000 clones, 90% to 96% of them with a count of one. Together, the top ten hold 0.13% of the sample.

A word on this clone: It lacks a known antigen. The record has no base qualities; no much larger clone is one base away.

Reading from cysteine to phenylalanine, the CDR3 counts 18 amino acids. Kept here is only the CDR3 DNA, which spans 54 bases and is read in frame from base 1. CDR1 SGHNT and CDR2 YYREEE are derived from the germline V gene (reference sequence). For this chain, trimming is 1 base at the V end and 5 bases at the J end, and the number of junction bases without a gene match is 13. The sequence derives from a man aged 18 to 30 in good health. The material sequenced was naive CD4+ T cells sorted from blood. The sample's cell subset or site label is to be understood as: CD45RA+ positively selected. The chain was built from TRBV5-4 and TRBJ2-5; TRBD2 matches 11 bases in the middle. The CDR3 protein is CASSLPSGLAGGGETQYF. Here is the DNA: TGTGCCAGCAGCTTGCCCTCTGGGCTAGCGGGAGGAGGGGAGACCCAGTACTTC.